This TCR beta chain is from a study of shared clonotypes between healthy human individuals. The CDR3 length is 14 residues. Germline assignment: CDR1 SGHRS and CDR2 YFSETQ. The ends lost 4 bases at V and 4 bases at J; junction bases unmatched: 4. Sequencing used immunoSEQ multiplex PCR; TCRdb keeps in-frame clones, though not all of them. The sample records roughly 2.5 million clones, 90% to 95% being singletons. It was into CD45RA+ naive and CD45RA-negative memory subsets that the CD4+ cells were split. Sequenced sample: naive CD4+ T cells sorted from blood. Documented subset: CD45RA+ positively selected. The rearrangement links TRBV5-1 to TRBJ1-2, with TRBD1 matching 10 bases. This receptor was taken from a man younger than 30 in good health. CDR3 coding DNA: TGCGCCAGCAGCAAGGACAGGGGGACCTATGGCTACACCTTC. Translated, it gives CASSKDRGTYGYTF.